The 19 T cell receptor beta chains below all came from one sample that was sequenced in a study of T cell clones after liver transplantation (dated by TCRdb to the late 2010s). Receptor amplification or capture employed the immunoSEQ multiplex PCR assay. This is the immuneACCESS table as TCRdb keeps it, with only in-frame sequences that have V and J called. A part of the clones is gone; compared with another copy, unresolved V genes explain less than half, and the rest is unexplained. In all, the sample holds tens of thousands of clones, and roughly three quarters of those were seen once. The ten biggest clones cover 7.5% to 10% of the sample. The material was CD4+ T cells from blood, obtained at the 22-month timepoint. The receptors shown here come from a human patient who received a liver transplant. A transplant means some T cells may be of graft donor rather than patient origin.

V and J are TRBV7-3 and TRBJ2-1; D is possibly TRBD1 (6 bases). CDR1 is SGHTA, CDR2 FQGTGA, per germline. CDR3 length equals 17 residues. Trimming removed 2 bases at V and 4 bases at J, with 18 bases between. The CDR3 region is CASSLGRSRTDYNEQFF. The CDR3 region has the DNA TGTGCCAGCAGCTTAGGTCGTTCGAGGACAGATTACAATGAGCAGTTCTTC.

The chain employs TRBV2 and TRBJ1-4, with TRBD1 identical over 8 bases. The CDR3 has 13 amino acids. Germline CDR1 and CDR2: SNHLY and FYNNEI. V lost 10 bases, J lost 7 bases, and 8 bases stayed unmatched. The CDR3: CANQVDRGEKLFF. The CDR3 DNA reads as TGTGCCAACCAGGTAGACAGGGGTGAAAAACTGTTTTTT.

The CDR3 region has the DNA TGTGCCAGCAGTTACTTTAGGGGCGCTGGGGCCAACGTCCTGACTTTC. Translating gives CASSYFRGAGANVLTF. V gene TRBV6-6 combines with J gene TRBJ2-6; TRBD1 is a possible D gene (5 bases). The CDR3 length is 16 residues. Germline V gene data show CDR1 as MNHNY and CDR2 as SVGAGI (reference sequence). V lost 1 base and J 2 bases, leaving 9 bases between the germline ends.

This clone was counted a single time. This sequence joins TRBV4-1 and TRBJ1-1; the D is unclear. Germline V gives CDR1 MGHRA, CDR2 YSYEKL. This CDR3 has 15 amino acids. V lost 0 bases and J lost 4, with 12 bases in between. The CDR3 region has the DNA TGCGCCAGCAGCCAAGATCTTTTTTTTTCCACTGAAGCTTTCTTT. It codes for CASSQDLFFSTEAFF.

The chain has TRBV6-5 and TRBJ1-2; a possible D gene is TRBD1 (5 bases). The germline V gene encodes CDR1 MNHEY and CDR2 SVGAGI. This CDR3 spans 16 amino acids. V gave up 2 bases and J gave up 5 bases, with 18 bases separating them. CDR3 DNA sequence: TGTGCCAGCAGTTACCAGGGCCACGGGAGAAATTATGGCTACACCTTC. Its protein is CASSYQGHGRNYGYTF.

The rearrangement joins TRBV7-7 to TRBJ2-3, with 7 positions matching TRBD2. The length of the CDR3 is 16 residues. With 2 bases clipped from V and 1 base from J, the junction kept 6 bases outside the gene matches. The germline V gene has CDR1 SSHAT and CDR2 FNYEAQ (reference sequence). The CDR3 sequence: CASSLTLASGTDTQYF. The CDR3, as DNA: TGTGCCAGCAGCTTAACACTAGCGTCAGGCACAGATACGCAGTATTTT.

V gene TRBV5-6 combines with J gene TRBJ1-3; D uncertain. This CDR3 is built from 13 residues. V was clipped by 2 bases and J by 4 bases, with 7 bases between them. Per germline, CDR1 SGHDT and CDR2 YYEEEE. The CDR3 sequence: CASSLISGNTIYF. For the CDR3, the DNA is TGTGCCAGCAGCTTAATATCCGGAAACACCATATATTTT.

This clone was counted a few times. The CDR3 sequence: CASAEGFPRTPLHF. The CDR3 bases are TGTGCCAGCGCGGAAGGTTTTCCGAGGACACCCCTCCACTTT. The chain has TRBV2 and TRBJ1-6, with D unclear. This CDR3 has 14 residues. The germline CDR1 and CDR2 sequences are SNHLY and FYNNEI. V lost 8 bases to trimming and J lost 11 bases, with 19 bases between them.

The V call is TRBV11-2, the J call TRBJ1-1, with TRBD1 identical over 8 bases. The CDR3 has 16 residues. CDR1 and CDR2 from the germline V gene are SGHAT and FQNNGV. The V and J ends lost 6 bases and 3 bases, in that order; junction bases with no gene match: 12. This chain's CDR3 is CASSGQGGVVDTEAFF. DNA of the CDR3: TGTGCCAGCAGTGGACAGGGCGGGGTAGTGGACACTGAAGCTTTCTTT.

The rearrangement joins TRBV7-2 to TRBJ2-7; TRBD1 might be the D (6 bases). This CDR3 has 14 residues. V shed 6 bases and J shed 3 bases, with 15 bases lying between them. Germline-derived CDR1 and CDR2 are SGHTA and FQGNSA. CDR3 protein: CASSSPGDRYEQYF. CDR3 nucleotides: TGTGCCAGCAGTTCCCCAGGGGACCGCTACGAGCAGTACTTC.

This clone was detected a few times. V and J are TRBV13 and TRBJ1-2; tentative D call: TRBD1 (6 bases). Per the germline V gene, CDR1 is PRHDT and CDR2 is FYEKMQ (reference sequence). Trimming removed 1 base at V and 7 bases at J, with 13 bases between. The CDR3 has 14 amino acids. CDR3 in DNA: TGTGCCAGCAGCTTAGTGGGGGGGGCCGGTGGCTACACCTTC. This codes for CASSLVGGAGGYTF.

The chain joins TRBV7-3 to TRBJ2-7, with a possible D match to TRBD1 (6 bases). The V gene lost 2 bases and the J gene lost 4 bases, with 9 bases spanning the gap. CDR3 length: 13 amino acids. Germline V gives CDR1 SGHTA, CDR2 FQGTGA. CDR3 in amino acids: CASSLEQGYEQYF. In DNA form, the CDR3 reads TGTGCCAGCAGCTTAGAACAGGGATACGAGCAGTACTTC. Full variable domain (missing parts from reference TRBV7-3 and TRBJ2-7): GAGVSQTPSNKVTEKGKYVELRCDPISGHTALYWYRQSLGQGPEFLIYFQGTGAADDSGLPNDRFFAVRPEGSVSTLKIQRTERGDSAVYLCASSLEQGYEQYFGPGTRLTVT.

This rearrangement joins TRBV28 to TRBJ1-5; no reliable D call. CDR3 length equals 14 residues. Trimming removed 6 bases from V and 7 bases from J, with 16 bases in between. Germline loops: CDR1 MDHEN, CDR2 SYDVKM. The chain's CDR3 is CASSLVVARQPQHF. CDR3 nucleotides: TGTGCCAGCAGCCTTGTTGTGGCGAGGCAGCCCCAGCATTTT. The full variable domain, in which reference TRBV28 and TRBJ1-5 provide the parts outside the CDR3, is DVKVTQSSRYLVKRTGEKVFLECVQDMDHENMFWYRQDPGLGLRLIYFSYDVKMKEKGDIPEGYSVSREKKERFSLILESASTNQTSMYLCASSLVVARQPQHFGDGTRLSIL.

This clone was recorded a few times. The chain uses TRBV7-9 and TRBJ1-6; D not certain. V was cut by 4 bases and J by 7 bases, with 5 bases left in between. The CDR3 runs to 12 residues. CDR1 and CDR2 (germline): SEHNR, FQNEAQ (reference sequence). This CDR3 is CASSWTNSPLHF. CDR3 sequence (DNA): TGTGCCAGCAGCTGGACGAATTCACCCCTCCACTTT.

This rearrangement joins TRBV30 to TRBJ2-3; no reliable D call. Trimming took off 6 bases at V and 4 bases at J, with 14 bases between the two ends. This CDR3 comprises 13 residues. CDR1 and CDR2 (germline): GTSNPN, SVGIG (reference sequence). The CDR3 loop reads CACERGVADTQYF. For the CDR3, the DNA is TGTGCCTGCGAACGTGGGGTGGCAGATACGCAGTATTTT.

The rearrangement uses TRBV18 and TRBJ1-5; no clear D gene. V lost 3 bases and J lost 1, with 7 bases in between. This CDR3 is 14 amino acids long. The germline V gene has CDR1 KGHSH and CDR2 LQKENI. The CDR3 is CASSPGESNQPQHF. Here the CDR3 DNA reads TGTGCCAGCTCACCTGGGGAGAGCAATCAGCCCCAGCATTTT.

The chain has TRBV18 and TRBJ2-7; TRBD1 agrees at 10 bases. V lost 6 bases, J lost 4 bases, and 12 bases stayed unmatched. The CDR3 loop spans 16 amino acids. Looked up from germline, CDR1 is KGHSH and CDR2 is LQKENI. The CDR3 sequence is CASSVQGSDRGYEQYF. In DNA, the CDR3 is TGTGCCAGCTCGGTACAGGGGTCGGACAGGGGGTACGAGCAGTACTTC.

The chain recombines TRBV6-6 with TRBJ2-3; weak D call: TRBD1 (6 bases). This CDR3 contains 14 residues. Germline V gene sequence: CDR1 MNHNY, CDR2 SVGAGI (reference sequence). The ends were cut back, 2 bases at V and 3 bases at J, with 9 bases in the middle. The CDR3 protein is CASSYDRTTDTQYF. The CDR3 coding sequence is TGTGCCAGCAGTTACGACAGGACGACAGATACGCAGTATTTT.

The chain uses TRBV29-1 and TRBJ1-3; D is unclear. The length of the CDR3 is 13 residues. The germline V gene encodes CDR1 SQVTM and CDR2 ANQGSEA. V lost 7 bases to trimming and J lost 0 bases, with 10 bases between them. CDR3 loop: CSAQSFSGNTIYF. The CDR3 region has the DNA TGCAGCGCCCAAAGTTTCTCTGGAAACACCATATATTTT. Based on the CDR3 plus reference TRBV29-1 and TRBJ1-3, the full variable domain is SAVISQKPSRDICQRGTSLTIQCQVDSQVTMMFWYRQQPGQSLTLIATANQGSEATYESGFVIDKFPISRPNLTFSTLTVSNMSPEDSSIYLCSAQSFSGNTIYFGEGSWLTVV.